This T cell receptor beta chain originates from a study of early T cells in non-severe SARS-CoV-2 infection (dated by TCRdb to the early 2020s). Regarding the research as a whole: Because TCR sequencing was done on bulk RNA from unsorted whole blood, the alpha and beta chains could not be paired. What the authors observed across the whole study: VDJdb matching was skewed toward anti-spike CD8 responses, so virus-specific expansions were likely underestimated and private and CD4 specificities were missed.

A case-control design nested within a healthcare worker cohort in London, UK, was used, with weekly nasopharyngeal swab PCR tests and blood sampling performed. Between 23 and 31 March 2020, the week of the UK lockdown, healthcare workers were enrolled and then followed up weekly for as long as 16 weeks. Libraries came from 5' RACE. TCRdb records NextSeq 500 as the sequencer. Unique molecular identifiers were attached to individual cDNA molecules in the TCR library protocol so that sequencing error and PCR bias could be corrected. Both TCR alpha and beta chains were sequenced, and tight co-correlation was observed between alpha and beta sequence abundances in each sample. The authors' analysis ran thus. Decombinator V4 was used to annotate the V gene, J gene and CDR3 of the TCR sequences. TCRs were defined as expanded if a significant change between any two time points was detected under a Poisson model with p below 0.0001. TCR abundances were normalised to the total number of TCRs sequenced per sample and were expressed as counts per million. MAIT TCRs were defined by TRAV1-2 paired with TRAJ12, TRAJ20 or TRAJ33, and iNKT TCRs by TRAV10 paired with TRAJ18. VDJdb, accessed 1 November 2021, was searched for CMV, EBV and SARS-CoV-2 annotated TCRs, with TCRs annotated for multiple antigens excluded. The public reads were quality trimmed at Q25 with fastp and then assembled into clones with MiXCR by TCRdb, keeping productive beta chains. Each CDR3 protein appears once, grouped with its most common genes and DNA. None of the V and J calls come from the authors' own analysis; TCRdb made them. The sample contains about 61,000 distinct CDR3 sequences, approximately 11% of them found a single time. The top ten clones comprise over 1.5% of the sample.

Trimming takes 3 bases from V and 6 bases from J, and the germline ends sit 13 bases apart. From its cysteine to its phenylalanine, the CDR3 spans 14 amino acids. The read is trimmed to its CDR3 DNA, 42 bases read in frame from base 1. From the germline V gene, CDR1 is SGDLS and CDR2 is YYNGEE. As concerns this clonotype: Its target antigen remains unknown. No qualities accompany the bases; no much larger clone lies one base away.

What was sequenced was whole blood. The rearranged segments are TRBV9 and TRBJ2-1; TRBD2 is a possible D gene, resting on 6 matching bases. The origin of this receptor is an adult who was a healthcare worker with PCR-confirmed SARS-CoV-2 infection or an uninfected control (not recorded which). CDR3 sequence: CASSAGDPSNEQFF. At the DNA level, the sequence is TGTGCCAGCAGCGCGGGGGACCCGAGCAATGAGCAGTTCTTC.